This T cell receptor (beta chain) was documented in a study of CD8 T cells in ankylosing spondylitis. Overall study findings and caveats: Disease-linked clones reportedly showed significant enrichment in matched ankylosing spondylitis synovial fluid.

This clonotype was seen repeatedly, ten times or more. What it binds is unknown. CDR1 and CDR2 from the germline V gene are KGHSH and LQKENI. Trimming took 5 bases from V and 3 from J; bases not matched to a gene: 6. CDR3 length: 14 residues. Libraries for TCR beta were made by quantitative 5'-RACE with molecular barcodes. TCRdb redid the calling of the 5' RACE reads with MiXCR, one entry per CDR3 protein. The sample holds 150,000 to 200,000 distinct CDR3 sequences, more than 9% seen once. The rearrangement joins TRBV18 to TRBJ2-7, with 8 positions matching TRBD1. The sequencing sample was made of blood, either unsorted or a sorted T cell fraction (not recorded which). This sequence originates from a male donor with ankylosing spondylitis or in good health (not recorded which). The CDR3 sequence: CASSDPGQVYEQYF. CDR3 sequence (DNA): TGTGCCAGCTCAGACCCGGGACAGGTCTACGAGCAGTACTTC. The entire variable domain, with the rest obtained from reference TRBV18 and TRBJ2-7, is as follows: NAGVMQNPRHLVRRRGQEARLRCSPMKGHSHVYWYRQLPEEGLKFMVYLQKENIIDESGMPKERFSAEFPKEGPSILRIQQVVRGDSAAYFCASSDPGQVYEQYFGPGTRLTVT.